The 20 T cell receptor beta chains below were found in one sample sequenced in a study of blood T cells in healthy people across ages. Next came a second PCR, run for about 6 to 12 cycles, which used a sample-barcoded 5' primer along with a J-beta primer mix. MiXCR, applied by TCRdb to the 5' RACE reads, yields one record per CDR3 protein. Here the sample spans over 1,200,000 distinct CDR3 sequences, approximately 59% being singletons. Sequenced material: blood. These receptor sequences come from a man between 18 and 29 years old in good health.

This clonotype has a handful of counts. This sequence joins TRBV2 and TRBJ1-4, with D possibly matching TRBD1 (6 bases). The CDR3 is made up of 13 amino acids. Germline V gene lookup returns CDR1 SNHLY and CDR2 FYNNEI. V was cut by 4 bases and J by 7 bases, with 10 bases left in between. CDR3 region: CASSAGVGEKLFF. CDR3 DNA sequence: TGTGCCAGCAGTGCAGGGGTCGGTGAAAAACTGTTTTTT.

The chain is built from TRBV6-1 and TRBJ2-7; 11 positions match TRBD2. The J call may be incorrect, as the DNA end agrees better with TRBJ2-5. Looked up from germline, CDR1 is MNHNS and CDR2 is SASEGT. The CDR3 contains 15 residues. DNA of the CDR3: TGTGCCAGCAGCGATAGCGGGAGGGGTCGAGAGACCCAGTACTTC. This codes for CASSDSGRGRETQYF.

This CDR3 is CSARGLHLAGYTDTQYF. The CDR3 bases are TGCAGTGCTAGAGGCCTACACCTAGCGGGGTACACAGATACGCAGTATTTT. The V call is TRBV20-1, the J call TRBJ2-3, with 9 nucleotides matching TRBD2. Germline V gene data show CDR1 as DFQATT and CDR2 as SNEGSKA (reference sequence). The CDR3 has 17 amino acids. J gave up 2 bases and V 1 base, and 10 bases lay outside the gene matches.

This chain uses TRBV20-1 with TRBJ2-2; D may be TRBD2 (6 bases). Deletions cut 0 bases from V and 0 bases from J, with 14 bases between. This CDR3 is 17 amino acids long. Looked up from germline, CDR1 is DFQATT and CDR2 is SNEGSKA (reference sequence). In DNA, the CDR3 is TGCAGTGCTAGAGATATCGGGGCGGGATCGAACACCGGGGAGCTGTTTTTT. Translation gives CSARDIGAGSNTGELFF.

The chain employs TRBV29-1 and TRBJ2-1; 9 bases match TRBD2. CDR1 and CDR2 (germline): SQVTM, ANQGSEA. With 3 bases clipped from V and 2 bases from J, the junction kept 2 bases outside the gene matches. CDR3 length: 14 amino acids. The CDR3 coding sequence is TGCAGCGTTGAGCCTAGCGGGGCCTACAATGAGCAGTTCTTC. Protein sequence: CSVEPSGAYNEQFF.

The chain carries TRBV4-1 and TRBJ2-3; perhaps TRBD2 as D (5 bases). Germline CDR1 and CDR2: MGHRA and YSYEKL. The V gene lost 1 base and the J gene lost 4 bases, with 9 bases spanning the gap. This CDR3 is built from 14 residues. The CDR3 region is CASSQAPAADTQYF. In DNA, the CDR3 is TGCGCCAGCAGCCAAGCCCCAGCGGCAGATACGCAGTATTTT.

In nucleotides, the CDR3 is TGTGTCTCACAGGGTGGGAGTTCACCCCTCCACTTT. It codes for CVSQGGSSPLHF. The V gene is TRBV6-5, the J gene TRBJ1-6; D might be TRBD1 (6 bases). This CDR3 is 12 amino acids long. Germline CDR1 reads MNHEY; CDR2 reads SVGAGI.

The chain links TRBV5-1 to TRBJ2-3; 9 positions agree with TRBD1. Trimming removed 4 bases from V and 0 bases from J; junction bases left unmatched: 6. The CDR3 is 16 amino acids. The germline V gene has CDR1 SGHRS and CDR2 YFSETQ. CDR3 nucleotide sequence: TGCGCCAGCAGCATGGGGACAGGGCAGAGCACAGATACGCAGTATTTT. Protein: CASSMGTGQSTDTQYF.

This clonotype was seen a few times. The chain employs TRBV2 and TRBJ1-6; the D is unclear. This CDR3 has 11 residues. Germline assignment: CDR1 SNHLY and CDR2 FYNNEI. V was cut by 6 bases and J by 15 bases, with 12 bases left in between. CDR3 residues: CASRAVRLLHF. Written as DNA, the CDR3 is TGTGCCAGCAGAGCGGTCCGCCTCCTCCACTTT.

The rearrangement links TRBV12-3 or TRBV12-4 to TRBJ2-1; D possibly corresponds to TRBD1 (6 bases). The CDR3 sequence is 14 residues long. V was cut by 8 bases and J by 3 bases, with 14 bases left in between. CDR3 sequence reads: CASVGDTFYNEQFF. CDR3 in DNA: TGTGCCAGCGTCGGGGACACCTTCTACAATGAGCAGTTCTTC.

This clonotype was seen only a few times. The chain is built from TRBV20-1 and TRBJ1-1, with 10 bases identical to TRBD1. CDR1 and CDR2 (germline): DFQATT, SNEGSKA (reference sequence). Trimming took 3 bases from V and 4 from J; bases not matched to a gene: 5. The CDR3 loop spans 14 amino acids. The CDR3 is CSASGDRGGTEAFF. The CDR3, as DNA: TGCAGTGCTAGTGGGGACAGGGGAGGCACTGAAGCTTTCTTT.

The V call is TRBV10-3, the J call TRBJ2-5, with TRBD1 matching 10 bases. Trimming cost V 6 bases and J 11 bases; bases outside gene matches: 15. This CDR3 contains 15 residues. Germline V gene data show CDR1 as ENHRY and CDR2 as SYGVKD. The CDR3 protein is CAISGTGVLGNEQYF. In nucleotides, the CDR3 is TGTGCCATCAGCGGGACAGGGGTGTTGGGCAATGAGCAGTACTTC.

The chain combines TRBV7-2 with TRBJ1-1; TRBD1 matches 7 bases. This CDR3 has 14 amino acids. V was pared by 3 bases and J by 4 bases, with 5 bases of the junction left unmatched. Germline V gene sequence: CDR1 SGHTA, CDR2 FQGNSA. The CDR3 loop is CASSLTGRFTEAFF. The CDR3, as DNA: TGTGCCAGCAGCTTGACAGGGAGGTTCACTGAAGCTTTCTTT.

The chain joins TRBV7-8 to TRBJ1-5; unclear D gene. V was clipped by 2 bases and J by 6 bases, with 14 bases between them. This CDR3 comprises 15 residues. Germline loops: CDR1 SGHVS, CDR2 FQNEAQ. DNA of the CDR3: TGTGCCAGCAGCTTACCGGGAGTAGGGCCTCAGCCCCAGCATTTT. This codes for CASSLPGVGPQPQHF.

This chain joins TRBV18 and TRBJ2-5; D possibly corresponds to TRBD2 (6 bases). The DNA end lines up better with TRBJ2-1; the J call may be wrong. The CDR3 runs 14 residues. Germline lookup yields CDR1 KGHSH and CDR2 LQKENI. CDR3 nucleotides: TGTGCCAGCTCGCGGGACCATCTCCAAGAGACCCAGTTCTTC. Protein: CASSRDHLQETQFF.

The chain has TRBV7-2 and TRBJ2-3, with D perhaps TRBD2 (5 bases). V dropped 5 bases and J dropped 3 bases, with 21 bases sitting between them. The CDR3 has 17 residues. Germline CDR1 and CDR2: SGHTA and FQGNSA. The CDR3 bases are TGTGCCAGCAGCCGTAAGAACGAGCGGTTCGCGACAGATACGCAGTATTTT. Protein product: CASSRKNERFATDTQYF.

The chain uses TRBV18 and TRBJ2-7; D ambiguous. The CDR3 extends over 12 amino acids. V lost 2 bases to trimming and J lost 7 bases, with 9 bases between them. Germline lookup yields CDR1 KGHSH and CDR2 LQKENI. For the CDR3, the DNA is TGTGCCAGCTCACCATTACTTGGGGAGCAGTACTTC. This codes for CASSPLLGEQYF. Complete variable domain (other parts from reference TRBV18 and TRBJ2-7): NAGVMQNPRHLVRRRGQEARLRCSPMKGHSHVYWYRQLPEEGLKFMVYLQKENIIDESGMPKERFSAEFPKEGPSILRIQQVVRGDSAAYFCASSPLLGEQYFGPGTRLTVT.

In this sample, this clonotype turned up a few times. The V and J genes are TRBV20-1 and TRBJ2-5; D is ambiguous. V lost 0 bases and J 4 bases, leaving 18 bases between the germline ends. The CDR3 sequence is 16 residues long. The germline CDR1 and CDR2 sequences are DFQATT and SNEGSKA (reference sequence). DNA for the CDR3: TGCAGTGCTAGAGATCTTCGATCGGGTAGTCGAGAGACCCAGTACTTC. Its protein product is CSARDLRSGSRETQYF.

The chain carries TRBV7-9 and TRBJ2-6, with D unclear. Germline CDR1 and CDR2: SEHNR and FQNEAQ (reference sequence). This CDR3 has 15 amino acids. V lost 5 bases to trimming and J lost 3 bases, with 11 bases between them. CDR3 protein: CASSPDKFGANVLTF. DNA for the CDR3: TGTGCCAGCAGCCCAGACAAATTTGGGGCCAACGTCCTGACTTTC.

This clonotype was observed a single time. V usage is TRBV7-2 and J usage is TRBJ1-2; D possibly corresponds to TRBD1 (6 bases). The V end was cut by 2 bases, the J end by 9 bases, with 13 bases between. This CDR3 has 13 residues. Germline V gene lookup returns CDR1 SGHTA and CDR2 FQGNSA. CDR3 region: CASSLPGEFSYTF. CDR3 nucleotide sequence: TGTGCCAGCAGCTTACCAGGGGAATTTAGCTACACCTTC.